This TCR beta chain emerged from a study of regulatory T cells in long-lasting Graves disease. Study-level points and caveats: Persistent disease favored TRBV28, TRBJ1-2 and TRBJ2-5.

Trimming cost V 3 bases and J 3 bases, with 9 bases left between them. This CDR3 region has 13 residues. Germline assignment: CDR1 SNHLY and CDR2 FYNNEI. Concerning this clonotype: Its antigen is undetermined.

Through Arm-PCR of CDR3 regions and iRepertoire HTBI primers, TCR beta libraries were built. TCRdb analysed the multiplex PCR reads with MiXCR anew, one entry per CDR3 protein. The sample carries 550,000 to 700,000 distinct CDR3 sequences, about 16% recorded once. The time point here: newly diagnosed GD, antithyroid drugs for less than 3 months. Isolated PBMC RNA provided the starting material for the TCR library. Enrollment of patients was through an endocrinology department in Xi'an, China. The same sample was also used in a study of T cells in Graves' hyperthyroidism and ophthalmopathy. That source adds: When the TCR CDR3 underwent first-round RT-PCR, the HTBI primer set was used.

This clonotype was sampled from a man between 18 and 29 years old with Graves disease. This chain uses TRBV2 with TRBJ2-7; D is unclear. The sequencing used peripheral blood mononuclear cells (PBMCs), collected at new diagnosis, from a patient treated with antithyroid drugs. CDR3 coding DNA: TGTGCCAGCAGTGATCGTACGGGCTACGAGCAGTACTTC. Residues: CASSDRTGYEQYF.